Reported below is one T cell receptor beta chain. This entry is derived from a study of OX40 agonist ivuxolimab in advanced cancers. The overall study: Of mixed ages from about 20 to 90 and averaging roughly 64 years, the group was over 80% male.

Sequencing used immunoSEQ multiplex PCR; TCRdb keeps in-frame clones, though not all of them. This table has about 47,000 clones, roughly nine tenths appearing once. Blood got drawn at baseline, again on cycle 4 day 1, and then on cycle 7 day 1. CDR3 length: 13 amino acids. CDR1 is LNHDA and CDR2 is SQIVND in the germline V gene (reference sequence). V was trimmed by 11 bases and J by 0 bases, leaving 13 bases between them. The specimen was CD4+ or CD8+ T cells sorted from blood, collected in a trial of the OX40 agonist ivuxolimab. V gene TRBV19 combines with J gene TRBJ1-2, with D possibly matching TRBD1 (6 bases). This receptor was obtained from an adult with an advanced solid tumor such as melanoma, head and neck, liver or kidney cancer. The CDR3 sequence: CACGGSANYGYTF. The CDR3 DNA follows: TGTGCCTGTGGGGGCTCAGCTAACTATGGCTACACCTTC. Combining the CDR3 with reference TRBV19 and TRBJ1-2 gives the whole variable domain DGGITQSPKYLFRKEGQNVTLSCEQNLNHDAMYWYRQDPGQGLRLIYYSQIVNDFQKGDIAEGYSVSREKKESFPLTVTSAQKNPTAFYLCACGGSANYGYTFGSGTRLTVV.